Below are 18 T cell receptor beta chains sequenced from a single sample in a study of OX40 agonist ivuxolimab in advanced cancers. Some clones are missing from TCRdb's copy, which holds only in-frame ones; the method was immunoSEQ multiplex PCR. The table lists 60,000 to 80,000 clones, 80% to 85% of them singletons. The source was CD4+ or CD8+ T cells sorted from blood, collected in a trial of the OX40 agonist ivuxolimab. These receptors were taken from an adult with an advanced solid tumor such as melanoma, head and neck, liver or kidney cancer.

This chain joins TRBV11-2 and TRBJ2-5; no reliable D call. The assigned J gene may be wrong: the sequence end matches TRBJ2-7 better. Germline V CDR1 and CDR2: SGHAT, FQNNGV. CDR3 length: 11 amino acids. This chain's CDR3 is CASSSLYEQYF. Here the CDR3 DNA reads TGTGCCAGCAGCTCCCTGTACGAGCAGTACTTC.

This chain connects TRBV7-2 to TRBJ1-4, with D possibly TRBD1 on 5 matching bases. This CDR3 contains 15 residues. The V gene's germline CDR1 is SGHTA and CDR2 FQGNSA. V shed 2 bases and J shed 4 bases, with 11 bases lying between them. The CDR3 loop reads CASSLKKGVNEKLFF. As DNA, the CDR3 is TGTGCCAGCAGCTTAAAAAAAGGGGTTAATGAAAAACTGTTTTTT.

The chain is built from TRBV2 and TRBJ2-3, with 7 bases aligning to TRBD2. The CDR3 has 15 residues. V shed 6 bases and J 0 bases; nucleotides not matched to a gene: 6. Per the germline V gene, CDR1 is SNHLY and CDR2 is FYNNEI. The CDR3 DNA is TGTGCCAGCAGGAAGCAGCGGGGTAGCACAGATACGCAGTATTTT. Amino acids: CASRKQRGSTDTQYF. Complete variable domain (other parts from reference TRBV2 and TRBJ2-3): EPEVTQTPSHQVTQMGQEVILRCVPISNHLYFYWYRQILGQKVEFLVSFYNNEISEKSEIFDDQFSVERPDGSNFTLKIRSTKLEDSAMYFCASRKQRGSTDTQYFGPGTRLTVL.

The sample holds one count of this clone. This chain connects TRBV7-9 to TRBJ2-5, with 12 bases that match TRBD2. The V gene end was trimmed by 5 bases and the J gene end by 1 base; junction bases not matched to a gene: 5. The CDR3 is made up of 16 amino acids. Germline loops: CDR1 SEHNR, CDR2 FQNEAQ (reference sequence). CDR3 protein: CASSPGTSGFQETQYF. The CDR3 DNA is TGTGCCAGCAGCCCGGGGACTAGCGGGTTCCAAGAGACCCAGTACTTC.

The chain has TRBV15 and TRBJ2-7, with D perhaps TRBD2 (6 bases). The CDR3 is made up of 15 amino acids. Trimming shortened V by 3 bases and J by 1 base, and 13 bases separated the two germline ends. The V gene's germline CDR1 is LNHNV and CDR2 YYDKDF (reference sequence). The CDR3 loop is CATSSRLAVSYEQYF. The CDR3 bases are TGTGCCACCAGCAGCAGATTAGCGGTATCCTACGAGCAGTACTTC.

V gene TRBV29-1 combines with J gene TRBJ1-2, with TRBD1 matching 9 bases. The trim removed 4 bases at V and 7 bases at J, leaving 10 bases unmatched. The CDR3 consists of 14 residues. Germline V gene lookup returns CDR1 SQVTM and CDR2 ANQGSEA. CDR3 residues: CSVVGGTGTSGYTF. The CDR3 DNA is TGCAGCGTTGTCGGGGGGACAGGGACAAGTGGCTACACCTTC.

The chain's CDR3 is CASSSASGGLSDTQYF. The CDR3 DNA reads as TGTGCCAGCAGCTCCGCTAGCGGGGGGCTATCAGATACGCAGTATTTT. This chain joins TRBV5-6 and TRBJ2-3; TRBD2 agrees at 11 bases. The trim removed 3 bases at V and 4 bases at J, leaving 7 bases unmatched. Germline loops: CDR1 SGHDT, CDR2 YYEEEE. The CDR3 covers 16 residues.

The J gene is TRBJ1-1, the V gene TRBV6-5; maybe TRBD1 (6 bases). CDR1 and CDR2 from the germline V gene are MNHEY and SVGAGI. The V and J ends lost 2 bases and 8 bases respectively, with 6 bases between them. The CDR3 totals 11 residues. The chain's CDR3 is CASSYGTEAFF. The CDR3 nucleotides read TGTGCCAGCAGTTACGGGACAGAAGCTTTCTTT.

CDR3 sequence: CAISEATGASNQPQHF. CDR3 coding DNA: TGTGCCATCAGTGAGGCCACAGGGGCGAGCAATCAGCCCCAGCATTTT. This chain uses TRBV10-3 with TRBJ1-5, with 7 bases aligning to TRBD1. The CDR3 contains 16 residues. The germline V gene encodes CDR1 ENHRY and CDR2 SYGVKD. After removal of 2 bases from V and 1 base from J, the junction contained 5 bases not matched to a gene.

This chain uses TRBV19 with TRBJ1-4; TRBD1 aligns across 8 bases. Germline lookup yields CDR1 LNHDA and CDR2 SQIVND (reference sequence). Trimming took 3 bases from V and 8 from J; bases not matched to a gene: 5. The CDR3 loop spans 14 amino acids. The CDR3 here is CASSIRQGKEKLFF. The CDR3 DNA is TGTGCCAGTAGTATTAGACAGGGGAAGGAAAAACTGTTTTTT.

The chain employs TRBV19 and TRBJ1-1; D not resolved. The CDR3 length is 14 residues. CDR1 is LNHDA, CDR2 SQIVND, per germline (reference sequence). With 4 bases removed from V and 0 bases from J, the gap between germline ends came to 9 bases. The CDR3, as DNA: TGTGCCAGTAGTAAAAACAGTATGAACACTGAAGCTTTCTTT. Translated, it gives CASSKNSMNTEAFF.

V usage is TRBV6-5 and J usage is TRBJ2-7; 7 positions match TRBD1. CDR1 and CDR2 from the germline V gene are MNHEY and SVGAGI. The CDR3 covers 12 residues. Losses at the gene ends were 8 bases for V and 2 bases for J; bases not matched to a gene: 3. The CDR3 region is CASAGTAYEQYF. The CDR3 DNA reads as TGTGCCAGCGCCGGGACAGCCTACGAGCAGTACTTC.

Details on this clone: This CDR3 is also generated by other DNA sequences in the sample. This chain uses TRBV4-2 with TRBJ2-1, with 16 bases identical to TRBD2. Per the germline V gene, CDR1 is LGHNA and CDR2 is YNFKEQ. V lost 5 bases, J lost 15 bases, and 10 bases stayed unmatched. This CDR3 region has 15 residues. The CDR3 DNA follows: TGTGCCAGCAGCTCAACGGGACTAGCGGGGGGGCAACCGTTCTTC. Protein product: CASSSTGLAGGQPFF.

The chain couples TRBV28 to TRBJ2-7, with 12 bases identical to TRBD1. The germline V gene has CDR1 MDHEN and CDR2 SYDVKM. There are 16 residues in the CDR3. V trimming: 6 bases; J trimming: 2 bases; junction bases outside the gene matches: 8. In nucleotides, the CDR3 is TGTGCCAGCAGAAGGGGACAGGGGGCTCCCGCCTACGAGCAGTACTTC. It specifies CASRRGQGAPAYEQYF.

The chain is built from TRBV28 and TRBJ1-3; D call uncertain. CDR1 and CDR2 (germline): MDHEN, SYDVKM. The CDR3 is 14 amino acids. Deletions cut 2 bases from V and 2 bases from J, with 7 bases between. In nucleotides, the CDR3 is TGTGCCAGCAGTTTAGGGAGGGCTGGAAACACCATATATTTT. As protein: CASSLGRAGNTIYF.

CDR3 coding DNA: TGTGCCAGCAGCCCGCGTGGGGCGTATACGCAGTATTTT. This encodes CASSPRGAYTQYF. The genes are TRBV7-2 and TRBJ2-3; D is perhaps TRBD1 (5 bases). V was cut by 5 bases and J by 7 bases, with 13 bases left in between. From germline, CDR1 is SGHTA and CDR2 FQGNSA. The CDR3 totals 13 residues.

This chain uses TRBV28 with TRBJ2-3, with D unclear. CDR1 is MDHEN and CDR2 is SYDVKM in the germline V gene. This CDR3 contains 16 residues. V lost 5 bases, J lost 2 bases, and 17 bases lay in between. CDR3 DNA: TGTGCCAGCAGTCTCCGGTTGGCCCTGAACACAGATACGCAGTATTTT. This encodes CASSLRLALNTDTQYF.

J is TRBJ2-1 and V is TRBV19; TRBD2 agrees at 13 bases. Trimming at V came to 6 bases and at J to 10 bases, leaving 15 bases not matched to a gene. CDR1 is LNHDA, CDR2 SQIVND, per germline (reference sequence). The CDR3 contains 17 residues. This chain's CDR3 is CASRDRTSGGPRGEQFF. CDR3 nucleotide sequence: TGTGCCAGTAGGGATCGGACTAGCGGGGGCCCCAGGGGGGAGCAGTTCTTC.